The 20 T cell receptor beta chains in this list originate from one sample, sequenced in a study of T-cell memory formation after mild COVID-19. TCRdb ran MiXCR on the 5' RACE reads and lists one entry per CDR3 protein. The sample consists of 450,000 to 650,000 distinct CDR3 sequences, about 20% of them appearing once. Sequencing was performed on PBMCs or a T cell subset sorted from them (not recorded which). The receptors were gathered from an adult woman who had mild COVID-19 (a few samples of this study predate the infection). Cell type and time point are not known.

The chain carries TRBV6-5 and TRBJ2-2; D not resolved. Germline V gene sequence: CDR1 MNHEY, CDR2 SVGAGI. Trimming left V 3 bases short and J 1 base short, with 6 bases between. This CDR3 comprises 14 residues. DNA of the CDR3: TGTGCCAGCAGTTATCAAGGGAACACCGGGGAGCTGTTTTTT. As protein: CASSYQGNTGELFF.

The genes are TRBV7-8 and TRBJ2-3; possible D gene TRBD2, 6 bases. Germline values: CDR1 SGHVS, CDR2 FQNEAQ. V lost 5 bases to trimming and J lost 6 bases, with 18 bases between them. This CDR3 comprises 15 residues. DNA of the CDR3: TGTGCCAGCAGCCTTAGGCGGGGTGCCGTTGATACGCAGTATTTT. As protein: CASSLRRGAVDTQYF.

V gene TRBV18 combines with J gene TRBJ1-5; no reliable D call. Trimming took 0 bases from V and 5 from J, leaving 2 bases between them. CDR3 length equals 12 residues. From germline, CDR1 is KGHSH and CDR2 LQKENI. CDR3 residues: CASSPPDQPQHF. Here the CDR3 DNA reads TGTGCCAGCTCACCACCGGATCAGCCCCAGCATTTT.

The CDR3 DNA follows: TGCAGCGTTGGGGCAGGGCGGGACGAGCAGTACTTC. Its protein is CSVGAGRDEQYF. This rearrangement joins TRBV29-1 to TRBJ2-7; D assignment may be TRBD1 or TRBD2 (5 bases each). Germline V lookup: CDR1 SQVTM, CDR2 ANQGSEA. V was trimmed by 4 bases and J by 5 bases, leaving 12 bases between them. The CDR3 has 12 amino acids.

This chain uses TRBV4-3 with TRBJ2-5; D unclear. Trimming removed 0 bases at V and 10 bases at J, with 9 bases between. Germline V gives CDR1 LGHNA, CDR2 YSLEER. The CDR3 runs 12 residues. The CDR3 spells CASSQDKQHQYF. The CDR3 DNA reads TGCGCCAGCAGCCAAGATAAACAGCACCAGTACTTC.

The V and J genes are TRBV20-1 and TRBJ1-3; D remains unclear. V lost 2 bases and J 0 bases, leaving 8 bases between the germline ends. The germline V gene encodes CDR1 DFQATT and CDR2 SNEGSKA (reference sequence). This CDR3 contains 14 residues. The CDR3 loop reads CSARSSNSGNTIYF. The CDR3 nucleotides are TGCAGTGCTAGATCGTCCAACTCTGGAAACACCATATATTTT.

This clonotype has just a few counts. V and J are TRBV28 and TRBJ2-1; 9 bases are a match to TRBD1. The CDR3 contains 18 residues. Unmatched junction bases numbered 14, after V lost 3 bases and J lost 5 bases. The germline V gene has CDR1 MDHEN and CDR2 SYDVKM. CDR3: CASSFGLVGTGMNNEQFF. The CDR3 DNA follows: TGTGCCAGCAGTTTTGGCTTGGTCGGGACAGGGATGAACAATGAGCAGTTCTTC.

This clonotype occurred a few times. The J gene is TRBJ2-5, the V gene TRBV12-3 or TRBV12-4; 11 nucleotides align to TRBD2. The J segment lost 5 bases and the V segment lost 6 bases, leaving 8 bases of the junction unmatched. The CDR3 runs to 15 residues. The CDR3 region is CASRKLAGVGETQYF. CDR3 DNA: TGTGCCAGCAGGAAACTAGCGGGGGTTGGGGAGACCCAGTACTTC.

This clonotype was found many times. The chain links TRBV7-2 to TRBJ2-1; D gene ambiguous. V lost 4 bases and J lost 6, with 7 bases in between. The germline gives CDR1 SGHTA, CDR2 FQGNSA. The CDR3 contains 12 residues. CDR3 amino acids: CASSSPRNEQFF. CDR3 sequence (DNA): TGTGCCAGCAGCTCACCACGCAATGAGCAGTTCTTC.

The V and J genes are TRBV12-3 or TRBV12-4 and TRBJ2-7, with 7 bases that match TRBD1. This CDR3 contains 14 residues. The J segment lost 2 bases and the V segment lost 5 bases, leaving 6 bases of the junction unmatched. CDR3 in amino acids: CASSRGQSTYEQYF. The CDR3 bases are TGTGCCAGCAGTCGGGGACAGAGCACCTACGAGCAGTACTTC.

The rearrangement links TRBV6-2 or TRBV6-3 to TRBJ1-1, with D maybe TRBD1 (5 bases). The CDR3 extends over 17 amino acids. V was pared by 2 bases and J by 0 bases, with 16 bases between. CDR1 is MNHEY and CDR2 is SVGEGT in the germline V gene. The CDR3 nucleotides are TGTGCCAGCAGTTACCCCCGACAGAGTCAGATGAACACTGAAGCTTTCTTT. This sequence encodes CASSYPRQSQMNTEAFF.

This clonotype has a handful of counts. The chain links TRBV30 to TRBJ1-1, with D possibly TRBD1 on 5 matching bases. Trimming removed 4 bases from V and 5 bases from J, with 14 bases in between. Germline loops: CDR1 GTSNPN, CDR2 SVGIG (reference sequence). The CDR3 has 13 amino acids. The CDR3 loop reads CAWTEKGFTEAFF. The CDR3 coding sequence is TGTGCCTGGACCGAGAAGGGGTTTACTGAAGCTTTCTTT. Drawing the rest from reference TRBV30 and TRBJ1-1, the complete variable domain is SQTIHQWPATLVQPVGSPLSLECTVEGTSNPNLYWYRQAAGRGLQLLFYSVGIGQISSEVPQNLSASRPQDRQFILSSKKLLLSDSGFYLCAWTEKGFTEAFFGQGTRLTVV.

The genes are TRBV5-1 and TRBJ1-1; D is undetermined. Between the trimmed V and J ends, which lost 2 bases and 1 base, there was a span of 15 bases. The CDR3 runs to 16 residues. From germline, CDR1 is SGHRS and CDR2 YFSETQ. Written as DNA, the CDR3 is TGCGCCAGCAGCTTATTAGTTCTCGGCCCGAACACTGAAGCTTTCTTT. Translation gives CASSLLVLGPNTEAFF.

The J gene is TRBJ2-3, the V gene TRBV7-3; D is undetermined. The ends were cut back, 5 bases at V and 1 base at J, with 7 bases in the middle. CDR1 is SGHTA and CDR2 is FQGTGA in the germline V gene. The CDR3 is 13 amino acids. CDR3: CASSILGTDTQYF. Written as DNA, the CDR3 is TGTGCCAGCAGCATCCTAGGCACAGATACGCAGTATTTT. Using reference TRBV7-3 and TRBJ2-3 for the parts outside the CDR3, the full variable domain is GAGVSQTPSNKVTEKGKYVELRCDPISGHTALYWYRQSLGQGPEFLIYFQGTGAADDSGLPNDRFFAVRPEGSVSTLKIQRTERGDSAVYLCASSILGTDTQYFGPGTRLTVL.

CDR3 DNA sequence: TGTGCCAGCAGTTTGGCCCCGGGACAGGGGTCTGGCTACACCTTC. This translates into CASSLAPGQGSGYTF. The chain carries TRBV12-3 or TRBV12-4 and TRBJ1-2; TRBD1 matches at 10 bases. CDR3 size: 15 residues. Germline trimming cut 3 bases from V and 7 bases from J; bases unmatched to any gene: 8.

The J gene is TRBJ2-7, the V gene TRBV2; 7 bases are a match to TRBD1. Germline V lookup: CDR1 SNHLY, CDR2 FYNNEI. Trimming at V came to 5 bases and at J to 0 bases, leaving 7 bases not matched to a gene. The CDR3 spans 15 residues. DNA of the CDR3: TGTGCCAGCAGTCCTTCGACAGGGAGCTCCTACGAGCAGTACTTC. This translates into CASSPSTGSSYEQYF. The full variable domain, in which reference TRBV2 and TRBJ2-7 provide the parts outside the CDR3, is EPEVTQTPSHQVTQMGQEVILRCVPISNHLYFYWYRQILGQKVEFLVSFYNNEISEKSEIFDDQFSVERPDGSNFTLKIRSTKLEDSAMYFCASSPSTGSSYEQYFGPGTRLTVT.

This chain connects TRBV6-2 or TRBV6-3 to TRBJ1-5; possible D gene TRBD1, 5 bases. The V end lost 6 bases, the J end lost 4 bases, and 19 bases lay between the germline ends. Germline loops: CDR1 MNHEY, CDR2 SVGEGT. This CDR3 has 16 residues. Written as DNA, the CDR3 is TGTGCCAGCAGCCGAATTGATTCGGGGGGAAATCAGCCCCAGCATTTT. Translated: CASSRIDSGGNQPQHF.

The CDR3 here is CASSVSPAPEQFF. As DNA, the CDR3 is TGTGCCAGCTCAGTTTCACCCGCGCCTGAGCAGTTCTTC. The V and J genes are TRBV12-3 or TRBV12-4 and TRBJ2-1; D is ambiguous. V was clipped by 8 bases and J by 9 bases, with 17 bases between them. The CDR3 covers 13 residues.

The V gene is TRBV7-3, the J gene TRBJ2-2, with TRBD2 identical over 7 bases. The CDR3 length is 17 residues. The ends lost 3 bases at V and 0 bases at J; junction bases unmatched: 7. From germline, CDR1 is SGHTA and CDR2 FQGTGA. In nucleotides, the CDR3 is TGTGCCAGCAGCTTTAACACCGGGGGGTCGAACACCGGGGAGCTGTTTTTT. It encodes CASSFNTGGSNTGELFF.

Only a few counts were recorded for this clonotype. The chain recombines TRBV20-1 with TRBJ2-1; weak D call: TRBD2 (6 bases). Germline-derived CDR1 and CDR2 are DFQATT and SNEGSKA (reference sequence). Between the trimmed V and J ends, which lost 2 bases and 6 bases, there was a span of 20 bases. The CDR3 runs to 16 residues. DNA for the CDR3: TGCAGTGCTAGACCAGGGTGGGGGGAATGGGTCAATGAGCAGTTCTTC. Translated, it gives CSARPGWGEWVNEQFF.